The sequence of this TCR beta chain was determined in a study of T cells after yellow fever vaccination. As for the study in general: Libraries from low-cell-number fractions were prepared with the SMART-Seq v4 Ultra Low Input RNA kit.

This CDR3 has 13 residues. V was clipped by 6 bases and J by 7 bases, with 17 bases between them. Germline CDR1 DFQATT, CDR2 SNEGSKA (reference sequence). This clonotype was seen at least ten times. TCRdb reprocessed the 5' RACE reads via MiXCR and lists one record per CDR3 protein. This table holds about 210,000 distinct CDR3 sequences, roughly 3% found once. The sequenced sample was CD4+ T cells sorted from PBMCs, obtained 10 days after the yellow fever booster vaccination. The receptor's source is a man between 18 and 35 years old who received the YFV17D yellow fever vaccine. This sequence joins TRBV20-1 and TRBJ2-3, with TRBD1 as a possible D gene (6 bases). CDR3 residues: CSAWDTKANTQYF. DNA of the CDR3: TGCAGTGCCTGGGACACTAAAGCCAATACGCAGTATTTT.